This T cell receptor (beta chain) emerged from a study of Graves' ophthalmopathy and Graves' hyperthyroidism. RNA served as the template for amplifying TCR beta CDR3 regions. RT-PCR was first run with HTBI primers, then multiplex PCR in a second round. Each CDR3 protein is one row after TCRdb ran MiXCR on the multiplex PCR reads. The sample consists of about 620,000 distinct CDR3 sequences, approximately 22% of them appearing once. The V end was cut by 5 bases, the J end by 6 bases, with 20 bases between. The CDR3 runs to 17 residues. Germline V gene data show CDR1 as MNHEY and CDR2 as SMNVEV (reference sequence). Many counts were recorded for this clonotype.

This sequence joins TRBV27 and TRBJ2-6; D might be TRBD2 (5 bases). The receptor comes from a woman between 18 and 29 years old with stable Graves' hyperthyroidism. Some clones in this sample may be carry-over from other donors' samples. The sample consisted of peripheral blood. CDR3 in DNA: TGTGCCAGCAGTCCTCCCTCTGGCGGGTACGCGGCCAACGTCCTGACTTTC. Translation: CASSPPSGGYAANVLTF.